The subject of this entry is one T cell receptor beta chain. Antigen specificity is unknown. The protocol was immunoSEQ multiplex PCR, while the TCRdb copy is restricted to in-frame clones and leaves out a portion. The table includes 140,000 or so clones, around 92% detected once. This sample was taken from a study of T cell responses to AZD1222 COVID-19 vaccine. Whole-study findings and limits: Two AZD1222 doses significantly raised spike-specific TCR breadth and depth over controls. There were vaccine-associated CD4 TCRs across spike, dominant at 160-218 and 743-854.

The sequence derives from an adult in good health. The input for sequencing was peripheral blood, taken on day 0 of AZD1222 vaccination.

The CDR3 DNA follows: TGTGCCAGCAGCCTGCGGGGCCCCGGGACCCAGTACTTC. This gives the protein CASSLRGPGTQYF. V usage is TRBV3-1 (or the pseudogene TRBV3-2) and J usage is TRBJ2-5; TRBD2 might be the D (6 bases). The length of the CDR3 is 13 residues. Trimming pared 4 bases from V and 7 bases from J, leaving 13 bases between. The germline V gene encodes CDR1 LGHDT and CDR2 YNNKEL (reference sequence).